The 20 T cell receptor beta chains given below trace back to one sample, sequenced in a study of vaccination effects on CD4 cells after COVID-19. The antigens these receptors bind are not known. Some clones are missing from TCRdb's copy, which holds only in-frame ones; the method was immunoSEQ multiplex PCR. Seen here are about 46,000 clones, approximately 74% observed once, and the top ten hold 8.6%. Cells that had been cultured for 10 days were the source of isolated CD4+ T cells. The starting material was CD4+ T cells from PBMCs cultured without peptide, obtained before COVID-19 vaccination. The receptor set was obtained from a human donor who had a prior SARS-CoV-2 infection.

This clone appeared once. The chain has TRBV7-9 and TRBJ1-1; D gene unclear. CDR3 length: 14 residues. The V gene lost 1 base and the J gene lost 3 bases, with 9 bases spanning the gap. Germline values: CDR1 SEHNR, CDR2 FQNEAQ (reference sequence). The CDR3 here is CASSLEATHTEAFF. CDR3 sequence (DNA): TGTGCCAGCAGCTTAGAGGCGACTCACACTGAAGCTTTCTTT.

This clone was observed a few times. V and J are TRBV3-1 (or the pseudogene TRBV3-2) and TRBJ2-1; 12 nucleotides align to TRBD2. The CDR3 contains 14 residues. Germline-derived CDR1 and CDR2 are LGHDT and YNNKEL (reference sequence). After removal of 5 bases from V and 7 bases from J, the junction contained 3 bases not matched to a gene. DNA for the CDR3: TGTGCCAGCAGCGAACTAGCGGGGGGAAATGAGCAGTTCTTC. This codes for CASSELAGGNEQFF.

This chain connects TRBV7-2 to TRBJ2-5; 10 nucleotides line up with TRBD2. CDR1 and CDR2 from the germline V gene are SGHTA and FQGNSA. The junction had 10 bases not matched to a gene; V was cut back by 5 bases and J by 7 bases. The CDR3 consists of 15 residues. For the CDR3, the DNA is TGTGCCAGCAGCATAAGCGGGGGGGCGCCCCCGACCCAGTACTTC. It codes for CASSISGGAPPTQYF.

The chain carries TRBV5-6 and TRBJ2-5; weak D call: TRBD2 (6 bases). This CDR3 spans 14 amino acids. Germline V gives CDR1 SGHDT, CDR2 YYEEEE. The V gene lost 7 bases and the J gene lost 3 bases, with 16 bases spanning the gap. In DNA form, the CDR3 reads TGTGCCAGCGCAGGAGGTAGCGGTGAAGAGACCCAGTACTTC. Protein product: CASAGGSGEETQYF.

The gene calls are TRBV19 and TRBJ1-2; 9 bases line up with TRBD1. CDR3 length equals 13 residues. Germline V CDR1 and CDR2: LNHDA, SQIVND (reference sequence). Germline trimming cut 5 bases from V and 6 bases from J; bases unmatched to any gene: 4. The CDR3 DNA reads TGTGCCAGTAGTTGGGGACAGGGCGATGGCTACACCTTC. Its translation is CASSWGQGDGYTF.

The chain couples TRBV5-1 to TRBJ2-7, with D unclear. With 2 bases removed from V and 3 bases from J, the gap between germline ends came to 12 bases. This CDR3 spans 14 amino acids. The V gene's germline CDR1 is SGHRS and CDR2 YFSETQ. The CDR3 nucleotides read TGCGCCAGCAGCTTCCAAGGAGAGTACTACGAGCAGTACTTC. Amino acid sequence: CASSFQGEYYEQYF.

V and J are TRBV3-1 (or the pseudogene TRBV3-2) and TRBJ2-5; D may be TRBD2 (6 bases). V was pared by 1 base and J by 2 bases, with 11 bases between. The CDR3 runs 15 residues. CDR1 is LGHDT and CDR2 is YNNKEL in the germline V gene (reference sequence). The CDR3 bases are TGTGCCAGCAGCCAAGGCGGGAACTTACAAGAGACCCAGTACTTC. Its protein is CASSQGGNLQETQYF.

This clone turned up a few times. The chain has TRBV7-3 and TRBJ1-1, with D possibly TRBD1 on 5 matching bases. The V gene lost 5 bases and the J gene lost 5 bases, with 18 bases spanning the gap. This CDR3 is 15 amino acids long. Germline V gives CDR1 SGHTA, CDR2 FQGTGA. In DNA, the CDR3 is TGTGCCAGCAGCCTTGGGCCGACAGAGATGACTGAAGCTTTCTTT. Translation: CASSLGPTEMTEAFF.

The chain joins TRBV19 to TRBJ2-3; 14 bases line up with TRBD2. V shed 9 bases and J 1 base; nucleotides not matched to a gene: 9. Germline V gene data show CDR1 as LNHDA and CDR2 as SQIVND (reference sequence). The CDR3 runs 17 residues. CDR3 bases: TGTGCCAGCAAGGGGGGGGGACTAGCGGGGGGCACAGATACGCAGTATTTT. Translating it yields CASKGGGLAGGTDTQYF.

The V and J genes are TRBV15 and TRBJ1-5; D unresolved. This CDR3 contains 16 residues. The V gene's germline CDR1 is LNHNV and CDR2 YYDKDF (reference sequence). Trimming removed 4 bases from V and 9 bases from J, with 22 bases in between. Here the CDR3 DNA reads TGTGCCACCAGCACCGATCTCATGGGGTCTGGTCGGCCCCAGCATTTT. Its translation is CATSTDLMGSGRPQHF. The whole variable domain, filled in from reference TRBV15 and TRBJ1-5, reads DAMVIQNPRYQVTQFGKPVTLSCSQTLNHNVMYWYQQKSSQAPKLLFHYYDKDFNNEADTPDNFQSRRPNTSFCFLDIRSPGLGDTAMYLCATSTDLMGSGRPQHFGDGTRLSIL.

This clone was detected a few times. This chain connects TRBV10-3 to TRBJ2-1; 7 nucleotides align to TRBD2. Trimming at V came to 4 bases and at J to 4 bases, leaving 4 bases not matched to a gene. Germline assignment: CDR1 ENHRY and CDR2 SYGVKD. The CDR3 totals 14 residues. CDR3 sequence: CAISGGGLYNEQFF. In DNA, the CDR3 is TGTGCCATCAGTGGCGGGGGACTATACAATGAGCAGTTCTTC.

The chain recombines TRBV6-1 with TRBJ1-3; 10 nucleotides line up with TRBD1. After removal of 3 bases from V and 8 bases from J, the junction contained 1 base not matched to a gene. The CDR3 loop spans 13 amino acids. CDR1 MNHNS and CDR2 SASEGT come from the germline V gene. The CDR3 DNA is TGTGCCAGCAGTGATGGACAGGGGGACACCATATATTTT. Translated, it gives CASSDGQGDTIYF.

J is TRBJ2-1 and V is TRBV28; 8 bases match TRBD1. After removal of 5 bases from V and 8 bases from J, the junction contained 8 bases not matched to a gene. Germline CDR1 is MDHEN and CDR2 is SYDVKM. The CDR3 contains 14 residues. DNA for the CDR3: TGTGCCAGCAGTGGGGGGCAGGGGGCCTATGAGCAGTTCTTC. It specifies CASSGGQGAYEQFF. Full variable domain (missing parts from reference TRBV28 and TRBJ2-1): DVKVTQSSRYLVKRTGEKVFLECVQDMDHENMFWYRQDPGLGLRLIYFSYDVKMKEKGDIPEGYSVSREKKERFSLILESASTNQTSMYLCASSGGQGAYEQFFGPGTRLTVL.

The chain couples TRBV5-1 to TRBJ2-5; D is perhaps TRBD1 (6 bases). The CDR3 consists of 13 residues. CDR1 SGHRS and CDR2 YFSETQ come from the germline V gene. The ends were cut back, 5 bases at V and 5 bases at J, with 13 bases in the middle. The CDR3 spells CASRRQEMETQYF. Written as DNA, the CDR3 is TGCGCCAGCAGAAGACAGGAGATGGAGACCCAGTACTTC.

As DNA, the CDR3 is TGCGCCAGCAGCTTGGATGGTGGGAGGTTCTACGAGCAGTACTTC. Amino acid sequence: CASSLDGGRFYEQYF. This rearrangement joins TRBV5-1 to TRBJ2-7; tentatively, D is TRBD2 (6 bases). This CDR3 has 15 residues. Germline V gene sequence: CDR1 SGHRS, CDR2 YFSETQ. Trimming took 0 bases from V and 3 from J, leaving 13 bases between them. Using reference TRBV5-1 and TRBJ2-7 for the parts outside the CDR3, the full variable domain is KAGVTQTPRYLIKTRGQQVTLSCSPISGHRSVSWYQQTPGQGLQFLFEYFSETQRNKGNFPGRFSGRQFSNSRSEMNVSTLELGDSALYLCASSLDGGRFYEQYFGPGTRLTVT.

The CDR3 protein is CSVESLARFNEQFF. The CDR3 region has the DNA TGCAGCGTTGAGTCCCTAGCGAGATTTAATGAGCAGTTCTTC. This sequence joins TRBV29-1 and TRBJ2-1, with a weak D call TRBD2 (6 bases). V shed 3 bases and J shed 7 bases, with 16 bases lying between them. The germline V gene encodes CDR1 SQVTM and CDR2 ANQGSEA. CDR3 size: 14 residues.

This clone was seen a few times. The genes are TRBV12-3 or TRBV12-4 and TRBJ2-5; D remains unclear. This CDR3 spans 11 amino acids. Trimming took off 4 bases at V and 3 bases at J, with 3 bases between the two ends. Here the CDR3 DNA reads TGTGCCAGCAGTTGGGAAGAGACCCAGTACTTC. Translation gives CASSWEETQYF.

This clone has more than one count but fewer than ten. The same CDR3 is also encoded by other DNA sequences in this sample. The V call is TRBV11-3, the J call TRBJ2-3; 8 bases match TRBD2. The V and J ends lost 4 bases and 3 bases, in that order; junction bases with no gene match: 6. The germline CDR1 and CDR2 sequences are SGHNT and YENEEA. The CDR3 consists of 15 residues. This chain's CDR3 is CASSSRTSFTDTQYF. CDR3 coding DNA: TGTGCCAGCAGCTCCAGGACTAGCTTTACAGATACGCAGTATTTT.

The chain uses TRBV10-1 and TRBJ1-1; 7 bases align to TRBD1. The CDR3 consists of 17 residues. Germline V gene sequence: CDR1 WNHNN, CDR2 SYGVQD (reference sequence). After removal of 9 bases from V and 1 base from J, the junction contained 17 bases not matched to a gene. CDR3 amino acids: CARLGRDRYSANTEAFF. The CDR3, as DNA: TGCGCCAGACTCGGCCGGGACAGATATTCTGCGAACACTGAAGCTTTCTTT.

The rearrangement links TRBV4-2 to TRBJ2-3; 8 bases match TRBD2. Germline assignment: CDR1 LGHNA and CDR2 YNFKEQ. The CDR3 spans 16 residues. V was pared by 4 bases and J by 3 bases, with 9 bases of the junction left unmatched. The CDR3 DNA sequence: TGTGCCAGCAGCCCACATCGGGGGGGGCAAACAGATACGCAGTATTTT. Its protein product is CASSPHRGGQTDTQYF.